Each of the 13 T cell receptor beta chains below was sequenced from the same sample in a study of blood T cell repertoires in COVID-19 (dated by TCRdb to 2020 to 2021). The library was generated by the immunoSEQ multiplex PCR assay. TCRdb obtained this table from immuneACCESS and retained in-frame rearrangements with V and J assigned. These tables miss some clones; where compared with another copy, unresolved V genes account for less than half of the shortfall, and the remainder is unexplained. The sample table contains approximately 210,000 clones; only one count was recorded for approximately 87% of them. 0.7% to 0.95% of the sample is taken by the ten largest. The sequencing input was peripheral blood. Receptors were obtained from a woman in her seventies with acute or convalescent COVID-19.

The chain combines TRBV12-3 or TRBV12-4 with TRBJ2-2; TRBD1 aligns across 7 bases. The CDR3 extends over 13 amino acids. Trimming removed 7 bases from V and 6 bases from J; junction bases left unmatched: 5. The CDR3 sequence is CASNDRVPGELFF. In nucleotides, the CDR3 is TGTGCCAGCAACGACAGGGTTCCCGGGGAGCTGTTTTTT.

V is TRBV18 and J is TRBJ2-3; maybe TRBD1 (5 bases). The CDR3 extends over 13 amino acids. Germline V lookup: CDR1 KGHSH, CDR2 LQKENI. V was clipped by 1 base and J by 4 bases, with 6 bases between them. The CDR3 protein is CASSPQGPDTQYF. DNA for the CDR3: TGTGCCAGCTCACCACAGGGGCCAGATACGCAGTATTTT. Based on the CDR3 plus reference TRBV18 and TRBJ2-3, the full variable domain is NAGVMQNPRHLVRRRGQEARLRCSPMKGHSHVYWYRQLPEEGLKFMVYLQKENIIDESGMPKERFSAEFPKEGPSILRIQQVVRGDSAAYFCASSPQGPDTQYFGPGTRLTVL.

The chain joins TRBV28 to TRBJ2-7; D is ambiguous. The germline gives CDR1 MDHEN, CDR2 SYDVKM. The CDR3 extends over 13 amino acids. V dropped 1 base and J dropped 5 bases, with 9 bases sitting between them. CDR3 nucleotides: TGTGCCAGCAGTTTATCCCGGGTCCACGAGCAGTACTTC. Translated, it gives CASSLSRVHEQYF.

This chain uses TRBV12-5 with TRBJ2-2; D is possibly TRBD2 (5 bases). The CDR3 contains 17 residues. Trimming took off 0 bases at V and 2 bases at J, with 13 bases between the two ends. Germline V gene sequence: CDR1 LGHNT, CDR2 FRNRAP. The CDR3 reads CASGLVQGGFNTGELFF. The CDR3 DNA is TGTGCTAGTGGTTTGGTACAAGGAGGTTTTAACACCGGGGAGCTGTTTTTT.

The chain uses TRBV18 and TRBJ1-1; a weak D match, TRBD1 (5 bases). This CDR3 spans 16 amino acids. V lost 3 bases and J lost 0, with 14 bases in between. Germline V gene sequence: CDR1 KGHSH, CDR2 LQKENI. The CDR3 region is CASSPRQLGMNTEAFF. DNA of the CDR3: TGTGCCAGCTCACCTCGACAGTTGGGGATGAACACTGAAGCTTTCTTT.

The genes are TRBV7-2 and TRBJ2-7, with TRBD1 identical over 8 bases. V was clipped by 5 bases and J by 7 bases; unmatched bases: 7. The CDR3 has 13 amino acids. The germline V gene encodes CDR1 SGHTA and CDR2 FQGNSA. The CDR3 DNA sequence: TGTGCCAGCAGCGGCTACAGGGGGGTTGAGCAGTACTTC. The encoded protein is CASSGYRGVEQYF.

The gene calls are TRBV19 and TRBJ2-5, with a tentative D call TRBD1 (5 bases). Trimming removed 1 base from V and 5 bases from J, with 11 bases in between. CDR1 LNHDA and CDR2 SQIVND come from the germline V gene (reference sequence). CDR3 size: 14 residues. The CDR3: CASSIGAGRETQYF. CDR3 DNA sequence: TGTGCCAGTAGTATAGGGGCAGGGCGGGAGACCCAGTACTTC. The variable domain in full, completed from reference TRBV19 and TRBJ2-5, reads DGGITQSPKYLFRKEGQNVTLSCEQNLNHDAMYWYRQDPGQGLRLIYYSQIVNDFQKGDIAEGYSVSREKKESFPLTVTSAQKNPTAFYLCASSIGAGRETQYFGPGTRLLVL.

The chain couples TRBV12-5 to TRBJ2-7, with a possible D match to TRBD2 (5 bases). Trimming pared 1 base from V and 1 base from J, leaving 8 bases between. CDR1 is LGHNT and CDR2 is FRNRAP in the germline V gene. The CDR3 has 14 residues. The CDR3 sequence: CASGLGGSSYEQYF. The CDR3 region has the DNA TGTGCTAGTGGTTTGGGAGGGTCTTCCTACGAGCAGTACTTC.

The V gene is TRBV5-8, the J gene TRBJ2-7, with 15 bases that match TRBD2. Germline loops: CDR1 SGHTS, CDR2 YDEGEE. This CDR3 spans 17 amino acids. Trimming took 7 bases from V and 0 from J; bases not matched to a gene: 8. The CDR3 region is CASFGGTSGRNSYEQYF. CDR3 sequence (DNA): TGTGCCAGCTTCGGTGGGACTAGCGGGAGGAACTCCTACGAGCAGTACTTC. The full variable domain, completed using reference TRBV5-8 and TRBJ2-7, is EAGVTQSPTHLIKTRGQQATLRCSPISGHTSVYWYQQALGLGLQFLLWYDEGEERNRGNFPPRFSGRQFPNYSSELNVNALELEDSALYLCASFGGTSGRNSYEQYFGPGTRLTVT.

This sequence joins TRBV10-2 and TRBJ1-1, with D possibly TRBD1 on 5 matching bases. Trimming took off 6 bases at V and 4 bases at J, with 9 bases between the two ends. The CDR3 consists of 12 residues. CDR1 is WSHSY, CDR2 SAAADI, per germline. The CDR3 protein is CASSQGGTEAFF. In nucleotides, the CDR3 is TGCGCCAGCAGCCAGGGAGGCACTGAAGCTTTCTTT.

The chain recombines TRBV7-9 with TRBJ1-2; no reliable D call. This CDR3 has 14 amino acids. Trimming cost V 3 bases and J 1 base, with 9 bases left between them. Germline lookup yields CDR1 SEHNR and CDR2 FQNEAQ (reference sequence). Written as DNA, the CDR3 is TGTGCCAGCAGCTTCTCTCAGAATAACTATGGCTACACCTTC. Protein: CASSFSQNNYGYTF.

V is TRBV12-3 or TRBV12-4 and J is TRBJ1-2; D is uncertain. Trimming shortened V by 7 bases and J by 0 bases, and 9 bases separated the two germline ends. This CDR3 comprises 13 residues. CDR3 DNA: TGTGCCAGCACCAATGACACTAACTATGGCTACACCTTC. It encodes CASTNDTNYGYTF.

This clone showed up just a few times. The genes are TRBV19 and TRBJ1-5, with D possibly matching TRBD1 (6 bases). Trimming took 8 bases from V and 8 from J, leaving 16 bases between them. This CDR3 comprises 13 residues. Per the germline V gene, CDR1 is LNHDA and CDR2 is SQIVND (reference sequence). In DNA, the CDR3 is TGTGCCAGTCACTTAAGCAGGGGTGAGCCCCAGCATTTT. Protein sequence: CASHLSRGEPQHF.